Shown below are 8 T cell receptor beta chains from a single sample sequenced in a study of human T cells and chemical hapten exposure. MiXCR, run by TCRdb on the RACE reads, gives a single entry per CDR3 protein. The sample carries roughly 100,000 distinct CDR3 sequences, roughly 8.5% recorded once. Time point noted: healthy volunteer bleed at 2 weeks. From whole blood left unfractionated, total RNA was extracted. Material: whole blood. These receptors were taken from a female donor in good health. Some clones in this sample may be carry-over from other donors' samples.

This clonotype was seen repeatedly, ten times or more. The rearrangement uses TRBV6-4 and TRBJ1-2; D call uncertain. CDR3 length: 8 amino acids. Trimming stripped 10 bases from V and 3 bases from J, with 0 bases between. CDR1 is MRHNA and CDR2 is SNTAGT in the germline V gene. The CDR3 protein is CANYGYTF. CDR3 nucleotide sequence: TGTGCCAACTATGGCTACACCTTC.

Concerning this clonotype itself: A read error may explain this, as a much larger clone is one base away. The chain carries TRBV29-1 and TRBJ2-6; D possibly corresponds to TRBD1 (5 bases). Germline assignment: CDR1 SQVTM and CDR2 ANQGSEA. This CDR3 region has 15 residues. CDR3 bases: TGCAGCGTTGTGGACGGATCCTCTGGGGCCAACGTCCTGAATTTC. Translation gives CSVVDGSSGANVLNF.

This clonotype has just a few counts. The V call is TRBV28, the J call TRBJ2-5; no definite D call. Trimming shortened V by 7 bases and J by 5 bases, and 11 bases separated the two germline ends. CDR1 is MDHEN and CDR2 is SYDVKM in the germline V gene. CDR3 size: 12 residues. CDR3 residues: CASNPPLETQYF. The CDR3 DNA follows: TGTGCCAGCAATCCACCCCTGGAGACCCAGTACTTC.

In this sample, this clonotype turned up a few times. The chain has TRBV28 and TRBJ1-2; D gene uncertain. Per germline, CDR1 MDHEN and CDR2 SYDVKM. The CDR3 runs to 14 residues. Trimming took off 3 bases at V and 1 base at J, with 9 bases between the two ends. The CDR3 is CASSLRAGNYGYTF. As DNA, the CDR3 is TGTGCCAGCAGTTTGCGCGCTGGTAACTATGGCTACACCTTC.

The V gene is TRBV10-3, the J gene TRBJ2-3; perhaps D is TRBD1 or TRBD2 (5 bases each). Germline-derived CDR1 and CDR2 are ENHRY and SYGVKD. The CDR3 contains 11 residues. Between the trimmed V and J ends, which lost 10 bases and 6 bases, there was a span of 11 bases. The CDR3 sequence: CATAGTDTQYF. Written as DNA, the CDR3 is TGTGCCACCGCAGGGACCGATACGCAGTATTTT.

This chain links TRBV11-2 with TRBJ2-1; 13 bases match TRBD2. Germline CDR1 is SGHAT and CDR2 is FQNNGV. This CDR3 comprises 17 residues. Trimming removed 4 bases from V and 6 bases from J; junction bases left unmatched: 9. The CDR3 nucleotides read TGTGCCAGCAGCTCTCACCAGGGACTAGCGGGACCCAATGAGCAGTTCTTC. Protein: CASSSHQGLAGPNEQFF.

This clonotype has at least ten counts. CDR3 DNA sequence: TGCAGCGGAGGGAGGGCCCCTGACGCAGATACGCAGTATTTT. This sequence encodes CSGGRAPDADTQYF. This chain links TRBV29-1 with TRBJ2-3; 7 bases are a match to TRBD2. This CDR3 contains 14 residues. Trimming at V came to 7 bases and at J to 4 bases, leaving 11 bases not matched to a gene. From germline, CDR1 is SQVTM and CDR2 ANQGSEA.

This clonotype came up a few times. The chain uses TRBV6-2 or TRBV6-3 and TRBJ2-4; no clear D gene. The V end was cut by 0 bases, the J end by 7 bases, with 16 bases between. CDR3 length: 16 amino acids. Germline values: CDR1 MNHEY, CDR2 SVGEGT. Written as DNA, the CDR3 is TGTGCCAGCAGTTACTCGATGGCTCCGGTTACCAACATTCAGTACTTC. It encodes CASSYSMAPVTNIQYF.